This entry features one T cell receptor beta chain sequence. A single count supports this clone. Which antigen it targets is not known. Base qualities are not at hand, and no much larger clone is one base apart. TCRbeta CDR3 regions were amplified from genomic DNA by means of the immunoSEQ Assay, a bias-controlled multiplex PCR. From the authors' description of their analysis: Within the assay, amplification of reference gene primers was used to estimate how many nucleated cells each sample contained. To quantify the absolute abundance of each unique TCRbeta CDR3 rearrangement, sequence reads were collapsed and filtered. For each sample, productive Simpson clonality was calculated as the square root of Simpson's diversity index over productive rearrangements. TCRdb mirrors the immuneACCESS table, restricted to in-frame sequences. Some clones are absent from its copies; in checked studies, under half trace to an unresolved V gene, and the reason for the others is unknown. The V and J calls and clone size were taken over from that table, and D and trimming were inferred from the DNA. The sample has fewer than 60,000 clones on record, 81% of them singletons. The ten largest clones take up 20% to 30% of the sample.

From the germline V gene, CDR1 is SGDLS and CDR2 is YYNGEE. Trimming costs V 0 bases and J 0 bases, and their ends lie 14 bases apart. From the cysteine through the phenylalanine, the CDR3 covers 17 amino acids. Only CDR3 DNA is held: 51 bases, read in frame from base 1. This entry is derived from a study of blood T cell repertoires in COVID-19 (TCRdb year 2020). For the study in its entirety: Collaborator samples came from the United States, Italy and Spain and covered acute and convalescent phases of COVID-19. Where HLA class I and class II types were available, the types were taken from metadata supplied by the sample provider, not from assay-based typing. Sample metadata almost always included a de-identified subject ID, COVID-19 status, age in years and sex. The repertoires were made available in a free public database intended to serve as a resource for research on the immune response to SARS-CoV-2. The samples were drawn from two sources: the first 160 participants of the ongoing ImmuneRACE study, and fewer than 1,500 subjects contributed by 6 global collaborators. The material from the prospective study consisted of cDNA or gDNA derived from T cells, B-cell-depleted T cells, or PBMCs. Deeply sampled blood TCRbeta repertoires from subjects exposed to, actively infected with, or recovered from COVID-19 were included in the dataset.

One collaborating source in Seattle enrolled patients while the patients were actively infected and followed the patients over time throughout the course of disease. Each collaborating institution followed its own protocols to collect whole blood in K2EDTA tubes. Collaborator samples were shipped for TCRbeta analysis as frozen whole blood, isolated PBMCs, or DNA extracted from either sample type. General study outcomes and caveats: Clinical and demographic metadata were provided uncurated, with the amount varying by source and participant.

The receptor chain draws on TRBV9 and TRBJ2-3, with TRBD2 as a weak D call on 5 bases. Input material: peripheral blood. The receptor was isolated from an elderly woman with COVID-19, enrolled during active disease. The CDR3 region reads CASSVGLLRTSTDTQYF. The bases read TGTGCCAGCAGCGTAGGACTCTTAAGGACTAGCACAGATACGCAGTATTTT.